What follows are 31 T cell receptor beta chains derived from one specimen sequenced in a study of cytomegalovirus exposure and HLA in healthy donors. Amplification used 60 Vbeta primers and 13 Jbeta primers. Produced via immunoSEQ multiplex PCR; TCRdb's table is partial and in-frame only. The sample has 150,000 to 200,000 clones, around 80% seen once. The sequenced material came from PBMCs. The receptor set was obtained from a man aged 35-49 years in good health and CMV-seronegative.

The chain carries TRBV9 and TRBJ2-3, with 12 bases lining up with TRBD2. Per germline, CDR1 SGDLS and CDR2 YYNGEE. CDR3 length: 16 amino acids. Losses at the gene ends were 5 bases for V and 6 bases for J; bases not matched to a gene: 10. This chain's CDR3 is CASSGGLAGGEDTQYF. The CDR3 DNA is TGTGCCAGCAGTGGGGGGCTAGCGGGAGGGGAGGATACGCAGTATTTT.

Turning to this clone: Other nucleotide sequences from this sample produce the same CDR3. The chain carries TRBV30 and TRBJ1-5; TRBD1 aligns across 7 bases. The germline CDR1 and CDR2 sequences are GTSNPN and SVGIG (reference sequence). After removal of 0 bases from V and 2 bases from J, the junction contained 1 base not matched to a gene. This CDR3 has 14 amino acids. The chain's CDR3 is CAWSVGTGNQPQHF. CDR3 DNA sequence: TGTGCCTGGAGTGTGGGGACAGGCAATCAGCCCCAGCATTTT.

The chain joins TRBV6-5 to TRBJ2-3, with D possibly matching TRBD2 (7 bases). The CDR3 has 14 residues. Germline V lookup: CDR1 MNHEY, CDR2 SVGAGI. The V end lost 2 bases, the J end lost 2 bases, and 8 bases lay between the germline ends. The CDR3 loop is CASSYGGATDTQYF. The CDR3 nucleotides read TGTGCCAGCAGTTACGGGGGGGCCACAGATACGCAGTATTTT.

This clone is a singleton in its sample. V usage is TRBV4-3 and J usage is TRBJ2-6, with 7 bases lining up with TRBD1. The CDR3 sequence is 18 residues long. After removal of 4 bases from V and 0 bases from J, the junction contained 9 bases not matched to a gene. Per the germline V gene, CDR1 is LGHNA and CDR2 is YSLEER. The CDR3 coding sequence is TGCGCCAGCAGCCCAGAGGTGGGACAGCCCTCTGGGGCCAACGTCCTGACTTTC. It specifies CASSPEVGQPSGANVLTF.

The genes are TRBV6-5 and TRBJ2-7, with 7 bases lining up with TRBD2. The trim removed 7 bases at V and 8 bases at J, leaving 8 bases unmatched. The CDR3 loop spans 12 amino acids. Per germline, CDR1 MNHEY and CDR2 SVGAGI. The CDR3: CASTSGALKQYF. The CDR3 DNA reads as TGTGCCAGCACCAGCGGGGCACTAAAGCAGTACTTC.

The chain couples TRBV4-1 to TRBJ1-2; D may be TRBD1 (6 bases). This CDR3 region has 17 residues. Germline CDR1 is MGHRA and CDR2 is YSYEKL. V was clipped by 0 bases and J by 2 bases, with 16 bases between them. Written as DNA, the CDR3 is TGCGCCAGCAGCCAAGATTACGGCAGGGGATCAAACTATGGCTACACCTTC. Protein: CASSQDYGRGSNYGYTF.

J is TRBJ1-1 and V is TRBV2; a possible D gene is TRBD1 (6 bases). Trimming pared 2 bases from V and 1 base from J, leaving 8 bases between. This CDR3 comprises 14 residues. Germline CDR1 is SNHLY and CDR2 is FYNNEI. CDR3 nucleotide sequence: TGTGCCAGCAGTGAACAGGGGCCGAACACTGAAGCTTTCTTT. Amino acids: CASSEQGPNTEAFF. Filled out from reference TRBV2 and TRBJ1-1, the complete variable domain reads EPEVTQTPSHQVTQMGQEVILRCVPISNHLYFYWYRQILGQKVEFLVSFYNNEISEKSEIFDDQFSVERPDGSNFTLKIRSTKLEDSAMYFCASSEQGPNTEAFFGQGTRLTVV.

The chain has TRBV6-4 and TRBJ2-7; TRBD2 matches 7 bases. Germline V CDR1 and CDR2: MRHNA, SNTAGT. Trimming at V came to 3 bases and at J to 1 base, leaving 3 bases not matched to a gene. The CDR3 contains 14 residues. The CDR3 here is CASSEGGISYEQYF. The CDR3 coding sequence is TGTGCCAGCAGTGAGGGAGGGATTTCCTACGAGCAGTACTTC.

The V gene is TRBV7-9, the J gene TRBJ2-3; D is possibly TRBD2 (6 bases). V was shortened by 3 bases and J by 5 bases, with 18 bases between the two germline ends. Germline lookup yields CDR1 SEHNR and CDR2 FQNEAQ (reference sequence). The CDR3 length is 16 residues. The CDR3 nucleotides are TGTGCCAGCAGCTTGACCTTGGCGGGACGGGGAGATACGCAGTATTTT. Residues: CASSLTLAGRGDTQYF. Using reference TRBV7-9 and TRBJ2-3 for the parts outside the CDR3, the full variable domain is DTGVSQNPRHKITKRGQNVTFRCDPISEHNRLYWYRQTLGQGPEFLTYFQNEAQLEKSRLLSDRFSAERPKGSFSTLEIQRTEQGDSAMYLCASSLTLAGRGDTQYFGPGTRLTVL.

This sequence joins TRBV10-3 and TRBJ1-5; TRBD1 agrees at 7 bases. V was clipped by 4 bases and J by 4 bases; unmatched bases: 13. The germline gives CDR1 ENHRY, CDR2 SYGVKD. The CDR3 covers 17 residues. The CDR3 loop reads CAISADGTDRGNQPQHF. The CDR3 DNA reads as TGTGCCATCAGTGCGGACGGGACAGACCGGGGGAATCAGCCCCAGCATTTT.

Comments on this clone: Other nucleotide sequences from this sample produce the same CDR3. The chain uses TRBV11-2 and TRBJ1-1, with D tentatively TRBD1 (6 bases). The germline gives CDR1 SGHAT, CDR2 FQNNGV. Trimming stripped 5 bases from V and 2 bases from J, with 12 bases between. This CDR3 has 14 residues. For the CDR3, the DNA is TGTGCCAGCAGCGGAACAGGGACAAACACTGAAGCTTTCTTT. Translating gives CASSGTGTNTEAFF.

The chain combines TRBV18 with TRBJ1-5, with a possible D match to TRBD1 (5 bases). Germline V gene data show CDR1 as KGHSH and CDR2 as LQKENI. Deletions cut 0 bases from V and 2 bases from J, with 11 bases between. CDR3 length equals 16 residues. The CDR3 coding sequence is TGTGCCAGCTCACCACCGGGGCGGTATGGCAATCAGCCCCAGCATTTT. It specifies CASSPPGRYGNQPQHF.

The rearrangement links TRBV18 to TRBJ2-5; 7 bases line up with TRBD2. The germline V gene encodes CDR1 KGHSH and CDR2 LQKENI. The J segment lost 0 bases and the V segment lost 3 bases, leaving 4 bases of the junction unmatched. This CDR3 region has 15 residues. CDR3 coding DNA: TGTGCCAGCTCACCGGGACTAAAGTACCAAGAGACCCAGTACTTC. Translation: CASSPGLKYQETQYF.

The chain combines TRBV5-1 with TRBJ1-6; D perhaps matches TRBD1 (5 bases). CDR1 is SGHRS, CDR2 YFSETQ, per germline. V was shortened by 4 bases and J by 10 bases, with 15 bases between the two germline ends. The CDR3 covers 14 residues. CDR3 loop: CASSVLGAGSPLHF. As DNA, the CDR3 is TGCGCCAGCAGCGTGCTAGGGGCTGGATCACCCCTCCACTTT.

The gene calls are TRBV19 and TRBJ2-2; D is perhaps TRBD1 (5 bases). This CDR3 region has 16 residues. V was trimmed by 3 bases and J by 7 bases, leaving 18 bases between them. The germline CDR1 and CDR2 sequences are LNHDA and SQIVND (reference sequence). The CDR3 sequence is CASSIRVGPLVGELFF. DNA of the CDR3: TGTGCCAGTAGTATCCGAGTGGGGCCCTTGGTCGGGGAGCTGTTTTTT.

This clone has just one count. CDR3 region: CASSPLPAGTDTQYF. The CDR3 nucleotides read TGTGCCAGCAGCCCTCTCCCAGCGGGGACAGATACGCAGTATTTT. V gene TRBV7-3 combines with J gene TRBJ2-3, with TRBD2 matching 7 bases. Trimming cost V 5 bases and J 3 bases; bases outside gene matches: 8. Germline CDR1 SGHTA, CDR2 FQGTGA. The CDR3 is 15 amino acids. Full variable domain (missing parts from reference TRBV7-3 and TRBJ2-3): GAGVSQTPSNKVTEKGKYVELRCDPISGHTALYWYRQSLGQGPEFLIYFQGTGAADDSGLPNDRFFAVRPEGSVSTLKIQRTERGDSAVYLCASSPLPAGTDTQYFGPGTRLTVL.

CDR3: CASSYLGTSGGEEETQYF. Written as DNA, the CDR3 is TGTGCCAGCAGTTACTTAGGGACTAGCGGGGGGGAAGAAGAGACCCAGTACTTC. V is TRBV6-7 and J is TRBJ2-5; the match to TRBD2 covers 16 bases. TRBV6-7 is an ORF; its function is uncertain. The CDR3 consists of 18 residues. Germline trimming cut 1 base from V and 3 bases from J; bases unmatched to any gene: 5.

The chain has TRBV5-6 and TRBJ1-1, with D tentatively TRBD1 (6 bases). The length of the CDR3 is 15 residues. The germline V gene encodes CDR1 SGHDT and CDR2 YYEEEE. Between the trimmed V and J ends, which lost 6 bases and 8 bases, there was a span of 23 bases. The CDR3 coding sequence is TGTGCCAGCAACCCCCGACAGGATAGATGGTTAGAAGCTTTCTTT. Translating it yields CASNPRQDRWLEAFF.

The chain combines TRBV7-2 with TRBJ2-5; 11 bases are a match to TRBD2. The CDR3 length is 16 residues. Losses at the gene ends were 0 bases for V and 6 bases for J; bases not matched to a gene: 6. The germline gives CDR1 SGHTA, CDR2 FQGNSA. The CDR3, as DNA: TGTGCCAGCAGCTTAGCGAGTAGCGGGAGGGCTAAGACCCAGTACTTC. Residues: CASSLASSGRAKTQYF.

This clone has a single count. The rearrangement links TRBV6-1 to TRBJ1-3, with D hard to call. This CDR3 region has 14 residues. Trimming left V 2 bases short and J 0 bases short, with 5 bases between. Germline loops: CDR1 MNHNS, CDR2 SASEGT. Here the CDR3 reads CASSEQVSGNTIYF. CDR3 nucleotide sequence: TGTGCCAGCAGTGAACAGGTCTCTGGAAACACCATATATTTT.

On this clone: The same CDR3 arises from other DNA sequences in this sample as well. The CDR3 protein is CASSWTGASYEQYF. For the CDR3, the DNA is TGCGCCAGCAGCTGGACAGGGGCATCGTACGAGCAGTACTTC. The rearrangement joins TRBV5-1 to TRBJ2-7; 9 positions match TRBD1. Losses at the gene ends were 3 bases for V and 4 bases for J; bases not matched to a gene: 5. The CDR3 is 14 amino acids. Germline V gene lookup returns CDR1 SGHRS and CDR2 YFSETQ.

The gene calls are TRBV25-1 and TRBJ2-1; 8 bases are a match to TRBD1. The CDR3 consists of 15 residues. Germline loops: CDR1 MGHDK, CDR2 SYGVNS. The trim removed 7 bases at V and 3 bases at J, leaving 8 bases unmatched. The CDR3 DNA reads TGTGCCAGCACCTCAGACAGGGGACACTACAATGAGCAGTTCTTC. Protein product: CASTSDRGHYNEQFF.

J is TRBJ2-6 and V is TRBV4-3; 9 positions match TRBD1. The CDR3 is made up of 17 amino acids. Germline V gives CDR1 LGHNA, CDR2 YSLEER. The V segment lost 0 bases and the J segment 4 bases; nucleotides outside the gene matches: 4. The CDR3 loop reads CASSQDYRGLGANVLTF. The CDR3 nucleotides read TGCGCCAGCAGCCAAGACTACAGGGGGCTCGGGGCCAACGTCCTGACTTTC.

This clone turned up a few times. The rearrangement links TRBV7-2 to TRBJ2-1; 9 bases line up with TRBD2. V dropped 2 bases and J dropped 8; count of bases not matched to a gene: 10. Germline loops: CDR1 SGHTA, CDR2 FQGNSA. There are 16 residues in the CDR3. CDR3: CASSLSWRGGLDEQFF. DNA of the CDR3: TGTGCCAGCAGCTTAAGCTGGCGGGGGGGCTTGGATGAGCAGTTCTTC.

V is TRBV5-4 and J is TRBJ2-1; 8 bases match TRBD2. Germline assignment: CDR1 SGHNT and CDR2 YYREEE (reference sequence). V shed 0 bases and J 2 bases; nucleotides not matched to a gene: 4. The CDR3 is 16 amino acids. The CDR3 DNA follows: TGTGCCAGCAGCTTGGTTCTCGGGGGGGCCTACAATGAGCAGTTCTTC. This translates into CASSLVLGGAYNEQFF.

The V call is TRBV7-3, the J call TRBJ2-7, with TRBD1 matching 8 bases. In germline, CDR1 is SGHTA, CDR2 FQGTGA. J was trimmed by 4 bases and V by 6 bases; bases with no gene match: 5. The CDR3 is made up of 13 amino acids. The CDR3 loop is CASSLTGDYEQYF. For the CDR3, the DNA is TGTGCCAGCAGTTTGACAGGGGATTACGAGCAGTACTTC.

The chain links TRBV29-1 to TRBJ1-1, with unresolved D. Germline CDR1 and CDR2: SQVTM and ANQGSEA. V was trimmed by 6 bases and J by 6 bases, leaving 11 bases between them. The CDR3 sequence is 11 residues long. CDR3 residues: CSVAPRAEAFF. CDR3 in DNA: TGCAGCGTAGCCCCCCGGGCTGAAGCTTTCTTT.

This clone was found once. V gene TRBV14 combines with J gene TRBJ1-1; weak D call: TRBD1 (5 bases). Trimming removed 4 bases at V and 6 bases at J, with 15 bases between. The CDR3 runs to 14 residues. Germline CDR1 SGHDN, CDR2 FVKESK. This chain's CDR3 is CASSLTARGAEAFF. The CDR3 DNA follows: TGTGCCAGCAGCCTTACCGCGCGGGGCGCTGAAGCTTTCTTT.

The rearrangement links TRBV14 to TRBJ2-7; possibly TRBD1 for D (6 bases). Per the germline V gene, CDR1 is SGHDN and CDR2 is FVKESK. This CDR3 comprises 13 residues. The V gene lost 5 bases and the J gene lost 0 bases, with 8 bases spanning the gap. In DNA form, the CDR3 reads TGTGCCAGCAGCACAGGGAGCTCCTACGAGCAGTACTTC. Its protein product is CASSTGSSYEQYF.

This clone was seen a handful of times. The rearrangement uses TRBV7-9 and TRBJ1-1; no firm D call. V was clipped by 3 bases and J by 9 bases, with 14 bases between them. The CDR3 is 13 amino acids. Germline CDR1 and CDR2: SEHNR and FQNEAQ (reference sequence). The CDR3 is CASSFGVGSKAFF. In DNA form, the CDR3 reads TGTGCCAGCAGCTTCGGGGTAGGATCAAAAGCTTTCTTT.

The V call is TRBV6-5, the J call TRBJ1-4; weak D call: TRBD1 (6 bases). The V end lost 5 bases, the J end lost 0 bases, and 10 bases lay between the germline ends. The CDR3 has 15 amino acids. Germline CDR1 is MNHEY and CDR2 is SVGAGI. The CDR3 bases are TGTGCCAGCAGTCCGGGGGGCGCAACTAATGAAAAACTGTTTTTT. Translating it yields CASSPGGATNEKLFF.